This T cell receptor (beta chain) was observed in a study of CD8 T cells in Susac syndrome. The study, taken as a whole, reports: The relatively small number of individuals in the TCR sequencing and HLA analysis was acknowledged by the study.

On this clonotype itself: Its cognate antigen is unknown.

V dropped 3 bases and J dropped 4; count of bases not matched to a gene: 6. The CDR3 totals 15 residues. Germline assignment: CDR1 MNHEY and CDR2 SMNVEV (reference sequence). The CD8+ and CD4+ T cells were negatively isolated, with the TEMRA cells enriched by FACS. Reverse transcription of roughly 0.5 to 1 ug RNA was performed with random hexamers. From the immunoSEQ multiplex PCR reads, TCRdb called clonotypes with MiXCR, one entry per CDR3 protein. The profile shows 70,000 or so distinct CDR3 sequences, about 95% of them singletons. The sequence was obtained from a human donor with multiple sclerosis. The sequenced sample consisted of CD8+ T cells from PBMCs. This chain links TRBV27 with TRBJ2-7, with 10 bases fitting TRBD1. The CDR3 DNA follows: TGTGCCAGCAGTTTTGCGACAGGGGGCGTTTACGAGCAGTACTTC. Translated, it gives CASSFATGGVYEQYF.